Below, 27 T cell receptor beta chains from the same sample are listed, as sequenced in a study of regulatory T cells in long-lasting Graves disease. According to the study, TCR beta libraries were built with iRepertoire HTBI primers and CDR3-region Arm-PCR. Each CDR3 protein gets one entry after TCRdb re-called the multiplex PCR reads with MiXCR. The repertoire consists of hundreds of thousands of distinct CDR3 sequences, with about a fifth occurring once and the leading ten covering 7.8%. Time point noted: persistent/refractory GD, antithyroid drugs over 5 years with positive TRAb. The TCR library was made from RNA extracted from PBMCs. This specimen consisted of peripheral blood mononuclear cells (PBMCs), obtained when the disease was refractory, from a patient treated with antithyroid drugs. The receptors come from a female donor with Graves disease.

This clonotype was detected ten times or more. Here the CDR3 reads CASSYGGIDQPQHF. The DNA of the CDR3 is TGCGCCAGCAGCTACGGGGGAATCGATCAGCCCCAGCATTTT. The chain joins TRBV5-1 to TRBJ1-5, with D tentatively TRBD1 (5 bases). V was cut by 3 bases and J by 5 bases, with 12 bases left in between. CDR1 and CDR2 (germline): SGHRS, YFSETQ. This CDR3 region has 14 residues.

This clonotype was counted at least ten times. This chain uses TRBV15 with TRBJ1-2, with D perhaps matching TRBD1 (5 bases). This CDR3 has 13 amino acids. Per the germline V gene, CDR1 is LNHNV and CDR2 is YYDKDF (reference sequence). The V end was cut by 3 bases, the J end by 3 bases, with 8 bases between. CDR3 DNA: TGTGCCACCAGCAGGATCAGGGACTATGGCTACACCTTC. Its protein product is CATSRIRDYGYTF. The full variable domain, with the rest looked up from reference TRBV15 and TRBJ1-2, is DAMVIQNPRYQVTQFGKPVTLSCSQTLNHNVMYWYQQKSSQAPKLLFHYYDKDFNNEADTPDNFQSRRPNTSFCFLDIRSPGLGDTAMYLCATSRIRDYGYTFGSGTRLTVV.

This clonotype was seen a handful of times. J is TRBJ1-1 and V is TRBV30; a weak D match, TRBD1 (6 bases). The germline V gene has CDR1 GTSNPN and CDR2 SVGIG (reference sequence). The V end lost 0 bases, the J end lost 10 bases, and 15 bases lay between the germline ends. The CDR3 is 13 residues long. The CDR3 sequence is CAWSVLWETGAFF. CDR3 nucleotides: TGTGCCTGGAGTGTACTGTGGGAGACAGGAGCTTTCTTT.

This CDR3 reads CASSVRDRVRGANVLTF. For the CDR3, the DNA is TGCGCCAGCAGCGTACGGGACAGGGTGAGAGGGGCCAACGTCCTGACTTTC. The V call is TRBV5-1, the J call TRBJ2-6; 9 bases align to TRBD1. Germline V gene sequence: CDR1 SGHRS, CDR2 YFSETQ. Trimming removed 4 bases from V and 4 bases from J; junction bases left unmatched: 9. The CDR3 totals 17 residues.

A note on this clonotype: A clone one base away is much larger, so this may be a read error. The CDR3 loop is CASSLGSGIQCF. In DNA form, the CDR3 reads TGTGCCAGCAGTTTAGGCTCTGGCATTCAGTGCTTC. V gene TRBV12-3 or TRBV12-4 combines with J gene TRBJ2-4; D unresolved. The CDR3 contains 12 residues.

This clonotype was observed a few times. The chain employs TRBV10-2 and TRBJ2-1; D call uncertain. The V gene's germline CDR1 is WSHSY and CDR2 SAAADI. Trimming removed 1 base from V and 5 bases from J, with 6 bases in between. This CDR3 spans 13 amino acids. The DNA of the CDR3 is TGCGCCAGCAGTGAGTTCTTTCACAATGAGCAGTTCTTC. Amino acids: CASSEFFHNEQFF.

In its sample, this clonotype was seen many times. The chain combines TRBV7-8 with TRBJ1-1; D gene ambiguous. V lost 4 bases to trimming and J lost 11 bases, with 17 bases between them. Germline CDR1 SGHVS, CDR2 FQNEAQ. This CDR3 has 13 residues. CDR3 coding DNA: TGTGCCAGCAGCTACAAGGGAACCCTGGGCGCTTTCTTT. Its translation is CASSYKGTLGAFF.

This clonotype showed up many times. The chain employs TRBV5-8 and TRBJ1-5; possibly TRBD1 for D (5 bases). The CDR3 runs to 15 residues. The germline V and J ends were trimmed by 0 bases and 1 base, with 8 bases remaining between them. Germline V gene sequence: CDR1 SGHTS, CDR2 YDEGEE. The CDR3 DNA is TGTGCCAGCAGCTTGGAGGGGCTAAGCAATCAGCCCCAGCATTTT. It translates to CASSLEGLSNQPQHF.

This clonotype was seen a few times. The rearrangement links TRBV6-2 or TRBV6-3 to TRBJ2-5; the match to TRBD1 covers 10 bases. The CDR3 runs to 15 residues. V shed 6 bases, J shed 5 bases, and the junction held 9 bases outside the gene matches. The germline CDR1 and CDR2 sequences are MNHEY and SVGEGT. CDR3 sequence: CASRPPGQGRETQYF. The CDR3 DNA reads TGTGCCAGCAGGCCCCCGGGACAGGGGAGGGAGACCCAGTACTTC.

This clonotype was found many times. The CDR3 DNA reads as TGCAGTGCCTTGGGAGATCTGGACACTGAAGCTTTCTTT. Amino acid sequence: CSALGDLDTEAFF. The chain combines TRBV20-1 with TRBJ1-1; the D is unclear. Trimming removed 6 bases at V and 3 bases at J, with 14 bases between. The CDR3 contains 13 residues. Germline V CDR1 and CDR2: DFQATT, SNEGSKA (reference sequence).

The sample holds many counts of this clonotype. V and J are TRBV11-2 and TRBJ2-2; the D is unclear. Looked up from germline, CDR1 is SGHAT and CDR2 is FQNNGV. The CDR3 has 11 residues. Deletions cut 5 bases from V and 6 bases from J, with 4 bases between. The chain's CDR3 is CASSPPGELFF. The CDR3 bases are TGTGCCAGCAGCCCCCCCGGGGAGCTGTTTTTT.

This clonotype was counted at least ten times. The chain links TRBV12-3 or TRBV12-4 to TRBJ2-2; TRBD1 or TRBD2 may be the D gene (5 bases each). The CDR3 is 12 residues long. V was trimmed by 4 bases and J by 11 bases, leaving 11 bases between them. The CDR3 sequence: CASSWGTLELFF. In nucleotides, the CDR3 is TGTGCCAGCAGTTGGGGGACCCTAGAGCTGTTTTTT.

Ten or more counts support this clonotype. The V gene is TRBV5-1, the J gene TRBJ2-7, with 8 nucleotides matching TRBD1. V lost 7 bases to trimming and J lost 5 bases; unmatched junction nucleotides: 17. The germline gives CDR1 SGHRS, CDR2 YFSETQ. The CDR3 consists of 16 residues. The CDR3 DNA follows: TGCGCCAGCCCGGGAGAACCACGGGACAGGTTCCACGAGCAGTACTTC. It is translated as CASPGEPRDRFHEQYF.

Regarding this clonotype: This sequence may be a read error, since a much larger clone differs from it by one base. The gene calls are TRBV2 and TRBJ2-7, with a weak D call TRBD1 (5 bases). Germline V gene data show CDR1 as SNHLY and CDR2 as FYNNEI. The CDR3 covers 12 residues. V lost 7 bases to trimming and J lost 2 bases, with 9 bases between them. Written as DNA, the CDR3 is TGTGCCAGCACACAGGAGCCCTACGAGCAGTACTTC. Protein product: CASTQEPYEQYF. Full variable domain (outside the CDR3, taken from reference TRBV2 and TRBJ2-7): EPEVTQTPSHQVTQMGQEVILRCVPISNHLYFYWYRQILGQKVEFLVSFYNNEISEKSEIFDDQFSVERPDGSNFTLKIRSTKLEDSAMYFCASTQEPYEQYFGPGTRLTVT.

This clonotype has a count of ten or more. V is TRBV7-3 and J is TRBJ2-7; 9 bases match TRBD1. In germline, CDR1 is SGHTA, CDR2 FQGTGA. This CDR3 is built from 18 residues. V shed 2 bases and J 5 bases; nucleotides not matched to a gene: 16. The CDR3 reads CASSLYGPTGTGSHEQYF. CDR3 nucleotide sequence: TGTGCCAGCAGCTTATATGGTCCCACCGGGACAGGGTCCCACGAGCAGTACTTC.

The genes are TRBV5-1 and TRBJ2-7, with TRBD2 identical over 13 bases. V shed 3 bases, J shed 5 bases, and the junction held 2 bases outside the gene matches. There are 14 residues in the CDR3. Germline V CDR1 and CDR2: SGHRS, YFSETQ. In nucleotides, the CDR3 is TGCGCCAGCAGCTGGACTAGCGGGAGCGACGAGCAGTACTTC. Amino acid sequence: CASSWTSGSDEQYF.

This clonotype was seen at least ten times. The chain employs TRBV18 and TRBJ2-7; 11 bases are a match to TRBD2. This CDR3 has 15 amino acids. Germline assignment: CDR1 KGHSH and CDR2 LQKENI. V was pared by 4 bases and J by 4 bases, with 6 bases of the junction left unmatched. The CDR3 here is CASSRIAGGNYEQYF. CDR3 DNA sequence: TGTGCCAGCTCACGGATAGCGGGAGGGAATTACGAGCAGTACTTC. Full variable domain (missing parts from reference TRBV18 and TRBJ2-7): NAGVMQNPRHLVRRRGQEARLRCSPMKGHSHVYWYRQLPEEGLKFMVYLQKENIIDESGMPKERFSAEFPKEGPSILRIQQVVRGDSAAYFCASSRIAGGNYEQYFGPGTRLTVT.

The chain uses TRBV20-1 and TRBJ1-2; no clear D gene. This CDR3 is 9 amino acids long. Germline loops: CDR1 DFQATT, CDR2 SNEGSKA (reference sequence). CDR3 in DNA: TGCAACCCCCCTTGGGGCTACACCTTC. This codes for CNPPWGYTF.

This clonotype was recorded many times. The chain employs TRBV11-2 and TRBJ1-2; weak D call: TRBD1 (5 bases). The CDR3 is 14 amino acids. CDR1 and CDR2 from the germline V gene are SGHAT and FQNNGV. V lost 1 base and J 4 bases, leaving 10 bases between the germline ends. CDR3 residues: CASSLGTIVYGYTF. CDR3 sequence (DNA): TGTGCCAGCAGCTTAGGGACAATCGTCTATGGCTACACCTTC.

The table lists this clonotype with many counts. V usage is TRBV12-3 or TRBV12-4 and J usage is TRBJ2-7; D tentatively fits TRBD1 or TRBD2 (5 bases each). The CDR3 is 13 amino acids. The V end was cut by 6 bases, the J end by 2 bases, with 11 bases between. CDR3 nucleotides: TGTGCCAGCAGCAGGGACGTAGCCTACGAGCAGTACTTC. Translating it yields CASSRDVAYEQYF.

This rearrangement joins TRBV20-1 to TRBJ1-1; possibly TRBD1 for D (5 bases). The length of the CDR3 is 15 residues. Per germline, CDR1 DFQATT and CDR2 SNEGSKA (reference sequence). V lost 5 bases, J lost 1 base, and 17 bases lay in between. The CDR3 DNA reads TGCAGTGCTTTAAATCAGGGAGGGTCGAACACTGAAGCTTTCTTT. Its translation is CSALNQGGSNTEAFF.

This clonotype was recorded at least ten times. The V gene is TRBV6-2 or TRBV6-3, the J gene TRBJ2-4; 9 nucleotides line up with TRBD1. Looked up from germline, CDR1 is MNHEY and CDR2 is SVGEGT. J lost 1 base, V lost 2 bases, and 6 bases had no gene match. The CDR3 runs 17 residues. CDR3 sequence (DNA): TGTGCCAGCAGTTACACTTCACAGGGGGCGGCCAAAAACATTCAGTACTTC. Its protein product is CASSYTSQGAAKNIQYF.

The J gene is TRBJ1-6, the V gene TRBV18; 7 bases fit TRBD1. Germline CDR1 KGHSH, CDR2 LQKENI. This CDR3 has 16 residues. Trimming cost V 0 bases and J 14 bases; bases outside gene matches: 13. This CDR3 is CASSPPRTGGRGALHF. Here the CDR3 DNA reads TGTGCCAGCTCACCACCCCGGACAGGCGGCCGGGGAGCCCTCCACTTT.

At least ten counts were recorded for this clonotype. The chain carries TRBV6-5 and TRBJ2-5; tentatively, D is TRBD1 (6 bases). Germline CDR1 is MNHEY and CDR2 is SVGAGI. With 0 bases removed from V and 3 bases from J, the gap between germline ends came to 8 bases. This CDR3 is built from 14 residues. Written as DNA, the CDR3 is TGTGCCAGCAGTTACTCGGGGGCTGAAGAGACCCAGTACTTC. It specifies CASSYSGAEETQYF.

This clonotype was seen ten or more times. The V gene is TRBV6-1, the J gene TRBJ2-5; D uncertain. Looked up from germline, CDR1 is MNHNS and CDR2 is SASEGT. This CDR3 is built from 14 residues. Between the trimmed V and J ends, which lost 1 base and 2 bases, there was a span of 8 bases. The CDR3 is CASSEEHLQETQYF. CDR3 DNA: TGTGCCAGCAGTGAAGAACACCTACAAGAGACCCAGTACTTC.

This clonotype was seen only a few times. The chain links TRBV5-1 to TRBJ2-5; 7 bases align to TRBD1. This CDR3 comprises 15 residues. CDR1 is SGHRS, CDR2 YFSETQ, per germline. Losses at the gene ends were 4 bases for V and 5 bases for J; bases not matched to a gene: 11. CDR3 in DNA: TGCGCCAGCAGCGCGAGAACAGGGGAGTCGGAGACCCAGTACTTC. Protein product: CASSARTGESETQYF.

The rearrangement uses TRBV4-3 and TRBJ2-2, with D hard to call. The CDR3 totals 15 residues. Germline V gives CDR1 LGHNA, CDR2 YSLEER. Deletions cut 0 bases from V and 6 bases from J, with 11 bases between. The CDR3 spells CASSQENLVSGELFF. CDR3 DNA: TGCGCCAGCAGCCAAGAAAACTTAGTGTCCGGGGAGCTGTTTTTT.